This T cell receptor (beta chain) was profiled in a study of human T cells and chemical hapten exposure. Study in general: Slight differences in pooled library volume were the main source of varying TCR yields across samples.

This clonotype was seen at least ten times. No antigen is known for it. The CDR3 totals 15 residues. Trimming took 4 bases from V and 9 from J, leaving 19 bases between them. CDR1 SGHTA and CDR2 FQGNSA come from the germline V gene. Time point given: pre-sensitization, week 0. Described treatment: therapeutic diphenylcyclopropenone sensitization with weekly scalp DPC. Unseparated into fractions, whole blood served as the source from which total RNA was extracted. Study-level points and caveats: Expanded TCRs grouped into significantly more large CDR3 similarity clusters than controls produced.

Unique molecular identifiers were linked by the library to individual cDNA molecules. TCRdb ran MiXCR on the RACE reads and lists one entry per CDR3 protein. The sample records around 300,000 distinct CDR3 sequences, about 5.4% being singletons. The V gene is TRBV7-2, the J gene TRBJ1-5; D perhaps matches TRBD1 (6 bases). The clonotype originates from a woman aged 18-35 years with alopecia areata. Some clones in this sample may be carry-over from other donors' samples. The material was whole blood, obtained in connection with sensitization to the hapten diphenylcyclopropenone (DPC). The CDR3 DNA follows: TGTGCCAGCAGCTCCCAGACAGGATCAGAGTGGCCCCAGCATTTT. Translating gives CASSSQTGSEWPQHF.